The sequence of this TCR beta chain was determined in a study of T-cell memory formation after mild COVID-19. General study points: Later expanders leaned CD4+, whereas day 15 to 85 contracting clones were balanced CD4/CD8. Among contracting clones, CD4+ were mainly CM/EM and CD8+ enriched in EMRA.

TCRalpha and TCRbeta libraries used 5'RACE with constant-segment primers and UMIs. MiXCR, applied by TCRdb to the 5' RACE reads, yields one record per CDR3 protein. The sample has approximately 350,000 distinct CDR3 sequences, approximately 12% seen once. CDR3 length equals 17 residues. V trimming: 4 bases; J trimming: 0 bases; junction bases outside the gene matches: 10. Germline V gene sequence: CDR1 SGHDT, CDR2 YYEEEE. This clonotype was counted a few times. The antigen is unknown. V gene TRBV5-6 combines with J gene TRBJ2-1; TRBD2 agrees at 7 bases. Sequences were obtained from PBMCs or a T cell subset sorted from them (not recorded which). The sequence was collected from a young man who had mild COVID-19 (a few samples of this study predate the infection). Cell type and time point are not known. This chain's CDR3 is CASSQSSGESSYNEQFF. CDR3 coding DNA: TGTGCCAGCAGCCAATCTAGCGGTGAAAGCTCCTACAATGAGCAGTTCTTC.